The rows below give T cell receptor beta chains drawn from one sample of a study of OX40 agonist ivuxolimab in advanced cancers. The repertoire was sequenced with immunoSEQ multiplex PCR; TCRdb's copy has only in-frame clones and lacks some. Among 70,000 to 90,000 clones listed, approximately 80% were seen once. This material consisted of CD4+ or CD8+ T cells sorted from blood, taken in a trial of the OX40 agonist ivuxolimab. These receptors originate from an adult with an advanced solid tumor such as melanoma, head and neck, liver or kidney cancer. CDR3s include the opening cysteine and the closing phenylalanine or tryptophan. The order of the fields is V gene, J gene, D gene, CDR3 protein, CDR3 DNA. The D gene is left open where the match is weak.

V: TRBV4-3
J: TRBJ2-7
D: -
CDR3: CASSQVTGAPYEQYF
DNA: TGCGCCAGCAGCCAAGTGACCGGGGCACCCTACGAGCAGTACTTC

V: TRBV30
J: TRBJ2-5
D: TRBD2
CDR3: CAWSVLTSGTETQYF
DNA: TGTGCCTGGAGTGTACTAACTAGCGGGACTGAGACCCAGTACTTC

V: TRBV18
J: TRBJ2-7
D: TRBD2
CDR3: CASSLGLAGVNEQYF
DNA: TGTGCCAGCTCCCTGGGACTAGCGGGGGTGAACGAGCAGTACTTC

V: TRBV2
J: TRBJ1-2
D: -
CDR3: CASRYRESFYGYTF
DNA: TGTGCCAGCAGGTACAGGGAGTCCTTTTATGGCTACACCTTC

V: TRBV4-1
J: TRBJ1-6
D: TRBD1
CDR3: CASSEVLPGTGGRHGVCLHF
DNA: TGCGCCAGCAGCGAAGTCCTCCCCGGGACAGGGGGCCGTCATGGTGTATGCCTCCACTTT

V: TRBV7-7
J: TRBJ2-3
D: -
CDR3: CASSFQVTDTQYF
DNA: TGTGCTAGCAGCTTCCAAGTCACAGATACGCAGTATTTT

V: TRBV5-4
J: TRBJ1-1
D: -
CDR3: CASSVSLNTEAFF
DNA: TGTGCCAGCAGCGTGTCCCTGAACACTGAAGCTTTCTTT

V: TRBV5-1
J: TRBJ1-1
D: -
CDR3: CASSLVGGEVTEAFF
DNA: TGCGCCAGCAGCTTGGTAGGAGGGGAAGTCACTGAAGCTTTCTTT

V: TRBV7-8
J: TRBJ2-7
D: -
CDR3: CASSIKGDEQYF
DNA: TGTGCCAGCAGCATTAAGGGCGACGAGCAGTACTTC

V: TRBV7-8
J: TRBJ2-1
D: TRBD2
CDR3: CASSLAGGRYNEQFF
DNA: TGTGCCAGCAGCTTAGCGGGAGGGCGCTACAATGAGCAGTTCTTC